These 24 T cell receptor beta chains came from one sample sequenced in a study of shared clonotypes between healthy human individuals. The data were produced by immunoSEQ multiplex PCR, yet TCRdb's version contains in-frame clones alone and is incomplete. The sample holds around 2.5 million clones, over 85% seen once. Sequenced material: naive CD4+ T cells from PBMCs. Subset reported: CD45RA+ positively selected. These receptors came from a man aged 18 to 30 in good health. Some clones in this sample may be carry-over from other donors' samples.

This chain connects TRBV6-5 to TRBJ2-7; 11 bases agree with TRBD2. Germline-derived CDR1 and CDR2 are MNHEY and SVGAGI. The V and J ends lost 5 bases and 2 bases, in that order; junction bases with no gene match: 2. This CDR3 has 14 residues. CDR3 nucleotide sequence: TGTGCCAGCAGTACGACTAGCGGGACCTACGAGCAGTACTTC. Translated: CASSTTSGTYEQYF.

The J gene is TRBJ2-1, the V gene TRBV14, with 7 bases fitting TRBD1. J lost 7 bases, V lost 4 bases, and 16 bases had no gene match. The CDR3 runs to 17 residues. CDR1 and CDR2 (germline): SGHDN, FVKESK. DNA for the CDR3: TGTGCCAGCAGCCCCTTCCTCCAAGCCAGGGGGTGGAATGAGCAGTTCTTC. Amino acid sequence: CASSPFLQARGWNEQFF. Filled out from reference TRBV14 and TRBJ2-1, the complete variable domain reads EAGVTQFPSHSVIEKGQTVTLRCDPISGHDNLYWYRRVMGKEIKFLLHFVKESKQDESGMPNNRFLAERTGGTYSTLKVQPAELEDSGVYFCASSPFLQARGWNEQFFGPGTRLTVL.

The chain joins TRBV6-5 to TRBJ2-1; 7 bases fit TRBD1. Germline V gives CDR1 MNHEY, CDR2 SVGAGI. The CDR3 has 15 residues. V gave up 8 bases and J gave up 1 base; unmatched junction bases: 8. The CDR3 is CASRPTGMSYNEQFF. In DNA, the CDR3 is TGTGCCAGCCGGCCGACAGGGATGTCCTACAATGAGCAGTTCTTC.

The chain recombines TRBV28 with TRBJ1-2; D is uncertain. This CDR3 has 16 amino acids. Trimming took 3 bases from V and 1 from J, leaving 15 bases between them. CDR1 is MDHEN, CDR2 SYDVKM, per germline. The CDR3 region is CASSFSQPDGNYGYTF. CDR3 DNA sequence: TGTGCCAGCAGTTTTTCCCAGCCCGACGGTAACTATGGCTACACCTTC.

The V gene is TRBV7-6, the J gene TRBJ1-4; 8 bases are shared with TRBD1. Germline trimming cut 1 base from V and 11 bases from J; bases unmatched to any gene: 6. The CDR3 loop spans 14 amino acids. Germline V gene sequence: CDR1 SGHVS, CDR2 FNYEAQ. Written as DNA, the CDR3 is TGTGCCAGCAGCTTAGAACCGACAGGGGAGAAACTGTTTTTT. Protein: CASSLEPTGEKLFF.

This clone was found once. The rearrangement joins TRBV29-1 to TRBJ2-5; 8 nucleotides align to TRBD2. Trimming took 7 bases from V and 5 from J; bases not matched to a gene: 6. Germline CDR1 reads SQVTM; CDR2 reads ANQGSEA. The CDR3 contains 12 residues. The CDR3 spells CSGTGGVETQYF. CDR3 coding DNA: TGCAGCGGGACCGGGGGGGTTGAGACCCAGTACTTC.

The rearrangement uses TRBV10-3 and TRBJ2-1; either TRBD1 or TRBD2 may fit D (5 bases each). The CDR3 covers 12 residues. Trimming cost V 4 bases and J 15 bases, with 16 bases left between them. Germline-derived CDR1 and CDR2 are ENHRY and SYGVKD. CDR3 residues: CAISANRDGRFF. CDR3 in DNA: TGTGCCATCAGTGCAAACCGGGACGGGCGGTTCTTC.

This sequence joins TRBV6-4 and TRBJ1-1; 9 bases are a match to TRBD1. The CDR3 runs 15 residues. The germline V gene has CDR1 MRHNA and CDR2 SNTAGT. Unmatched junction bases numbered 4, after V lost 5 bases and J lost 0 bases. CDR3 bases: TGTGCCAGCAGTTACGGGACAGGGATGAACACTGAAGCTTTCTTT. It encodes CASSYGTGMNTEAFF.

This sequence joins TRBV7-9 and TRBJ2-3; TRBD2 matches 9 bases. V shed 5 bases, J shed 2 bases, and the junction held 11 bases outside the gene matches. The germline V gene has CDR1 SEHNR and CDR2 FQNEAQ (reference sequence). CDR3 length equals 17 residues. In DNA form, the CDR3 reads TGTGCCAGCAGCCCCCACCGACTAGCGGAATTCACAGATACGCAGTATTTT. Amino acid sequence: CASSPHRLAEFTDTQYF.

The chain couples TRBV6-1 to TRBJ2-7; the D is unclear. Trimming stripped 11 bases from V and 5 bases from J, with 19 bases between. The CDR3 covers 13 residues. CDR1 is MNHNS and CDR2 is SASEGT in the germline V gene. CDR3 nucleotides: TGTGCCGGTGGTGTCATGGGTTTCGACGAGCAGTACTTC. This encodes CAGGVMGFDEQYF.

The CDR3 protein is CASSQGLTSGAREQYF. CDR3 in DNA: TGTGCCAGCAGCCAAGGTTTGACTAGCGGAGCTAGGGAGCAGTACTTC. The genes are TRBV16 and TRBJ2-7; TRBD2 matches at 9 bases. CDR1 is KGHSY and CDR2 is FQNENV in the germline V gene. V lost 2 bases and J lost 7; bases outside the gene matches: 12. The CDR3 has 16 amino acids.

The V call is TRBV6-1, the J call TRBJ1-4; D remains unclear. The CDR3 covers 13 residues. Trimming took off 7 bases at V and 2 bases at J, with 8 bases between the two ends. CDR1 is MNHNS, CDR2 SASEGT, per germline. This CDR3 reads CASTRLTNEKLFF. CDR3 sequence (DNA): TGTGCCAGCACTCGACTCACTAATGAAAAACTGTTTTTT.

This clone appeared once. This chain links TRBV28 with TRBJ2-7, with 9 bases aligning to TRBD1. With 8 bases clipped from V and 5 bases from J, the junction kept 10 bases outside the gene matches. Germline values: CDR1 MDHEN, CDR2 SYDVKM. The CDR3 runs 14 residues. The CDR3 nucleotides are TGTGCCAGCCGTGGGTGGACAGGGGATCACGAGCAGTACTTC. This gives the protein CASRGWTGDHEQYF.

Regarding this clone: Other DNA variants within this sample encode the same CDR3. The rearrangement joins TRBV6-5 to TRBJ1-5; TRBD1 matches at 7 bases. The CDR3 has 15 amino acids. V shed 0 bases and J 2 bases; nucleotides not matched to a gene: 1. CDR1 is MNHEY and CDR2 is SVGAGI in the germline V gene. The CDR3: CASSYSGTGNQPQHF. CDR3 DNA sequence: TGTGCCAGCAGTTACTCCGGGACAGGCAATCAGCCCCAGCATTTT.

The chain couples TRBV11-2 to TRBJ1-4; the D is unclear. The CDR3 consists of 14 residues. Germline lookup yields CDR1 SGHAT and CDR2 FQNNGV. Trimming stripped 5 bases from V and 6 bases from J, with 13 bases between. This CDR3 reads CASSGMRSYEKLFF. CDR3 bases: TGTGCCAGCAGCGGAATGCGGTCATATGAAAAACTGTTTTTT.

As concerns this clone: Different DNA sequences within this sample yield the same CDR3. This chain uses TRBV7-3 with TRBJ2-3; D may be TRBD2 (5 bases). The germline V gene has CDR1 SGHTA and CDR2 FQGTGA. This CDR3 is built from 15 residues. V lost 3 bases and J lost 0, with 10 bases in between. The CDR3 loop is CASSLSGTSTDTQYF. The CDR3 nucleotides read TGTGCCAGCAGCTTGAGCGGAACTAGCACAGATACGCAGTATTTT.

The rearrangement links TRBV6-4 to TRBJ1-1; the D gene is possibly TRBD1 (6 bases). The CDR3 covers 15 residues. The germline V gene encodes CDR1 MRHNA and CDR2 SNTAGT. Trimming stripped 7 bases from V and 2 bases from J, with 17 bases between. The CDR3 coding sequence is TGTGCCAGCAAAAAAGAACAGGGATTAAACACTGAAGCTTTCTTT. This codes for CASKKEQGLNTEAFF.

The V and J genes are TRBV19 and TRBJ2-4; 9 nucleotides line up with TRBD2. CDR1 is LNHDA, CDR2 SQIVND, per germline (reference sequence). The junction had 2 bases not matched to a gene; V was cut back by 5 bases and J by 6 bases. This CDR3 spans 13 amino acids. CDR3 DNA sequence: TGTGCCAGTAGTGCGGGAGGGGGAAACATTCAGTACTTC. Translation gives CASSAGGGNIQYF.

This clone came up once. The J gene is TRBJ2-1, the V gene TRBV19; 12 bases match TRBD2. The J segment lost 0 bases and the V segment lost 3 bases, leaving 12 bases of the junction unmatched. Germline V lookup: CDR1 LNHDA, CDR2 SQIVND (reference sequence). CDR3 length equals 20 residues. CDR3 loop: CASSIRQGLAGPSSYNEQFF. CDR3 nucleotides: TGTGCCAGTAGTATCCGACAGGGACTAGCGGGCCCGAGCTCCTACAATGAGCAGTTCTTC.

The chain carries TRBV5-1 and TRBJ2-5; 8 nucleotides align to TRBD2. CDR3 size: 16 residues. J lost 5 bases, V lost 4 bases, and 13 bases had no gene match. The germline V gene has CDR1 SGHRS and CDR2 YFSETQ. CDR3 nucleotides: TGCGCCAGCAGCCCCCCCGCCCCGGGAGGGTTGGAGACCCAGTACTTC. Translated, it gives CASSPPAPGGLETQYF. Drawing the rest from reference TRBV5-1 and TRBJ2-5, the complete variable domain is KAGVTQTPRYLIKTRGQQVTLSCSPISGHRSVSWYQQTPGQGLQFLFEYFSETQRNKGNFPGRFSGRQFSNSRSEMNVSTLELGDSALYLCASSPPAPGGLETQYFGPGTRLLVL.

The CDR3 DNA sequence: TGTGCCAGCAGCTTTACCGGACTAGAAGATACGCAGTATTTT. As protein: CASSFTGLEDTQYF. The rearrangement joins TRBV7-3 to TRBJ2-3, with 7 bases matching TRBD2. In germline, CDR1 is SGHTA, CDR2 FQGTGA. Trimming cost V 3 bases and J 5 bases; bases outside gene matches: 5. The CDR3 is 14 amino acids.

V is TRBV7-3 and J is TRBJ2-1; TRBD2 agrees at 8 bases. The CDR3 length is 15 residues. J lost 0 bases, V lost 6 bases, and 4 bases had no gene match. CDR1 and CDR2 (germline): SGHTA, FQGTGA. CDR3: CASSYSGNSYNEQFF. CDR3 in DNA: TGTGCCAGCAGTTATAGCGGGAACTCCTACAATGAGCAGTTCTTC.

The V and J genes are TRBV5-1 and TRBJ2-3, with D perhaps given as TRBD1 or TRBD2 (5 bases each). In germline, CDR1 is SGHRS, CDR2 YFSETQ. The ends were cut back, 1 base at V and 0 bases at J, with 9 bases in the middle. This CDR3 contains 15 residues. CDR3 nucleotide sequence: TGCGCCAGCAGCTTGTCAGAGGGGAGCACAGATACGCAGTATTTT. It specifies CASSLSEGSTDTQYF.

J is TRBJ1-2 and V is TRBV29-1; 9 bases are shared with TRBD1. CDR1 SQVTM and CDR2 ANQGSEA come from the germline V gene. The CDR3 length is 16 residues. V was pared by 3 bases and J by 4 bases, with 12 bases of the junction left unmatched. In DNA form, the CDR3 reads TGCAGCGTTGACCGATCCGGGACAGGGAGGAGCTATGGCTACACCTTC. Amino acid sequence: CSVDRSGTGRSYGYTF.